A single sample gave rise to the 28 T cell receptor beta chains below, sequenced in a study of identical twins. TCRdb processed the 5' RACE reads anew with MiXCR; each CDR3 protein has one entry. This table has about 530,000 distinct CDR3 sequences, about 20% appearing once. This sample also belongs to another study, concerning yellow fever vaccine responses in identical twins.

Sample: CD4+ T cells sorted from blood. The receptors shown here come from a woman younger than 30 in good health.

In this sample, this clonotype turned up many times. This chain joins TRBV5-5 and TRBJ1-4; D is unresolved. V lost 1 base and J 0 bases, leaving 7 bases between the germline ends. Germline V CDR1 and CDR2: SGHKS, YYEKEE (reference sequence). The CDR3 is made up of 15 amino acids. The DNA for the CDR3 is TGTGCCAGCAGCTTGAGGACGGCAACTAATGAAAAACTGTTTTTT. Its protein is CASSLRTATNEKLFF. The whole variable domain, filled in from reference TRBV5-5 and TRBJ1-4, reads DAGVTQSPTHLIKTRGQQVTLRCSPISGHKSVSWYQQVLGQGPQFIFQYYEKEERGRGNFPDRFSARQFPNYSSELNVNALLLGDSALYLCASSLRTATNEKLFFGSGTQLSVL.

This clonotype was seen a handful of times. The chain combines TRBV5-1 with TRBJ2-1; 11 nucleotides line up with TRBD2. J gave up 5 bases and V 0 bases, and 10 bases lay outside the gene matches. The CDR3 has 18 residues. CDR1 is SGHRS, CDR2 YFSETQ, per germline. The CDR3 sequence: CASSLGVSGGAGHNEQFF. The CDR3 bases are TGCGCCAGCAGCTTGGGGGTTAGCGGGGGGGCCGGCCACAATGAGCAGTTCTTC. The full variable domain, with the rest looked up from reference TRBV5-1 and TRBJ2-1, is KAGVTQTPRYLIKTRGQQVTLSCSPISGHRSVSWYQQTPGQGLQFLFEYFSETQRNKGNFPGRFSGRQFSNSRSEMNVSTLELGDSALYLCASSLGVSGGAGHNEQFFGPGTRLTVL.

The chain combines TRBV4-1 with TRBJ2-5, with D perhaps TRBD1 (6 bases). The germline CDR1 and CDR2 sequences are MGHRA and YSYEKL. V lost 1 base to trimming and J lost 4 bases, with 10 bases between them. The CDR3 runs 14 residues. In nucleotides, the CDR3 is TGCGCCAGCAGCCAAGTACAGGGTGTAGAGACCCAGTACTTC. Translated: CASSQVQGVETQYF.

This clonotype was seen more than once but under ten times. J is TRBJ2-7 and V is TRBV20-1, with 7 bases that match TRBD2. The CDR3 totals 13 residues. Germline V lookup: CDR1 DFQATT, CDR2 SNEGSKA (reference sequence). The ends lost 3 bases at V and 2 bases at J; junction bases unmatched: 4. The CDR3: CSASPGTTYEQYF. CDR3 DNA: TGCAGTGCTAGTCCCGGGACTACCTACGAGCAGTACTTC.

This clonotype was observed a handful of times. This sequence joins TRBV4-1 and TRBJ2-2; 7 bases align to TRBD1. CDR1 is MGHRA and CDR2 is YSYEKL in the germline V gene. J gave up 0 bases and V 5 bases, and 12 bases lay outside the gene matches. This CDR3 has 18 amino acids. The CDR3 region has the DNA TGCGCCAGCAGCGTAGACAGCCGCAGGGGGACGAACACCGGGGAGCTGTTTTTT. This encodes CASSVDSRRGTNTGELFF.

V is TRBV11-2 and J is TRBJ1-1; no clear D gene. This CDR3 contains 16 residues. CDR1 is SGHAT, CDR2 FQNNGV, per germline. The germline V and J ends were trimmed by 1 base and 3 bases, with 15 bases remaining between them. The CDR3 region has the DNA TGTGCCAGCAGCTTAGCACCAGACAAGTATTACACTGAAGCTTTCTTT. As protein: CASSLAPDKYYTEAFF.

The V and J genes are TRBV5-1 and TRBJ2-7; D may be TRBD2 (5 bases). Germline CDR1 is SGHRS and CDR2 is YFSETQ. Trimming shortened V by 0 bases and J by 4 bases, and 14 bases separated the two germline ends. The CDR3 extends over 15 amino acids. The CDR3 here is CASSLVRGPQYEQYF. CDR3 nucleotide sequence: TGCGCCAGCAGCTTGGTGCGAGGGCCTCAATACGAGCAGTACTTC.

This clonotype was observed a few times. This chain connects TRBV12-3 or TRBV12-4 to TRBJ2-4; D remains ambiguous. The CDR3 sequence is 11 residues long. V gave up 5 bases and J gave up 10 bases, with 9 bases separating them. The CDR3: CASSPKRIQYF. Here the CDR3 DNA reads TGTGCCAGCAGTCCGAAAAGAATTCAGTACTTC.

Here the CDR3 reads CASSFARGLGDTQYF. DNA for the CDR3: TGTGCCAGCAGCTTTGCGAGGGGGCTTGGAGATACGCAGTATTTT. This sequence joins TRBV7-8 and TRBJ2-3; 7 bases line up with TRBD1. The CDR3 is made up of 15 amino acids. The junction had 8 bases not matched to a gene; V was cut back by 3 bases and J by 5 bases. The germline gives CDR1 SGHVS, CDR2 FQNEAQ.

This clonotype was picked up one time. J is TRBJ1-1 and V is TRBV10-3, with D possibly being TRBD1 (5 bases). CDR3 length equals 13 residues. Trimming stripped 5 bases from V and 11 bases from J, with 18 bases between. Germline CDR1 reads ENHRY; CDR2 reads SYGVKD. CDR3 protein: CAISRQSTTGAFF. CDR3 DNA: TGTGCCATCAGTCGACAGTCCACCACGGGGGCTTTCTTT.

This rearrangement joins TRBV5-1 to TRBJ1-4, with TRBD1 as a possible D gene (6 bases). Germline V gene sequence: CDR1 SGHRS, CDR2 YFSETQ. V shed 4 bases and J shed 0 bases, with 10 bases lying between them. This CDR3 spans 15 amino acids. The CDR3 DNA reads as TGCGCCAGCAGCCGTACAGGGTCAACTAATGAAAAACTGTTTTTT. Encoded protein: CASSRTGSTNEKLFF.

The chain combines TRBV20-1 with TRBJ1-1; a possible D gene is TRBD1 (5 bases). V shed 1 base and J shed 5 bases, with 11 bases lying between them. Germline CDR1 is DFQATT and CDR2 is SNEGSKA (reference sequence). This CDR3 has 13 amino acids. The CDR3 region has the DNA TGCAGTGCTAGAGGGCATGGGGGTACTGAAGCTTTCTTT. It yields the protein CSARGHGGTEAFF.

The chain has TRBV7-9 and TRBJ2-5; maybe TRBD2 (7 bases). The CDR3 length is 14 residues. Germline V lookup: CDR1 SEHNR, CDR2 FQNEAQ (reference sequence). V was shortened by 4 bases and J by 5 bases, with 14 bases between the two germline ends. The CDR3 DNA reads as TGTGCCAGCAGCTATGCCCCGGGGGGCGAGACCCAGTACTTC. Its protein is CASSYAPGGETQYF.

This clonotype has a handful of counts. The chain uses TRBV6-1 and TRBJ1-5; D ambiguous. The ends were cut back, 4 bases at V and 2 bases at J, with 12 bases in the middle. This CDR3 is built from 15 residues. Germline loops: CDR1 MNHNS, CDR2 SASEGT. The CDR3 DNA reads TGTGCCAGCAGTGCCGCCACATTAGGCAATCAGCCCCAGCATTTT. Translated: CASSAATLGNQPQHF.

V is TRBV20-1 and J is TRBJ1-2, with D unclear. This CDR3 is 13 amino acids long. In germline, CDR1 is DFQATT, CDR2 SNEGSKA (reference sequence). V gave up 3 bases and J gave up 2 bases, with 10 bases separating them. CDR3 sequence (DNA): TGCAGTGCTAGTGGGCAGCTGAACTATGGCTACACCTTC. The encoded protein is CSASGQLNYGYTF.

Here the CDR3 DNA reads TGTGCCAGCAGCTTGTCCGGGACGGGGCAGTATTTT. Protein sequence: CASSLSGTGQYF. This rearrangement joins TRBV7-6 to TRBJ2-3; tentatively, D is TRBD1 or TRBD2 (5 bases each). Germline V gene data show CDR1 as SGHVS and CDR2 as FNYEAQ. V dropped 3 bases and J dropped 11 bases, with 12 bases sitting between them. This CDR3 comprises 12 residues. Complete variable domain (other parts from reference TRBV7-6 and TRBJ2-3): GAGVSQSPRYKVTKRGQDVALRCDPISGHVSLYWYRQALGQGPEFLTYFNYEAQQDKSGLPNDRFSAERPEGSISTLTIQRTEQRDSAMYRCASSLSGTGQYFGPGTRLTVL.

This chain connects TRBV10-3 to TRBJ2-2, with D perhaps TRBD2 (6 bases). The CDR3 contains 13 residues. Trimming pared 7 bases from V and 5 bases from J, leaving 11 bases between. The germline V gene has CDR1 ENHRY and CDR2 SYGVKD. CDR3 coding DNA: TGTGCCATCAACCGGGAGAGTACCGGGGAGCTGTTTTTT. It is translated as CAINRESTGELFF.

This chain links TRBV7-3 with TRBJ2-2; 7 bases map to TRBD1. Germline V CDR1 and CDR2: SGHTA, FQGTGA. V lost 3 bases and J lost 4; bases outside the gene matches: 8. This CDR3 is 16 amino acids long. The CDR3 protein is CASSFSGTAGTGELFF. In DNA form, the CDR3 reads TGTGCCAGCAGCTTTTCCGGGACAGCAGGCACCGGGGAGCTGTTTTTT.

In its sample, this clonotype was seen a few times. This chain links TRBV29-1 with TRBJ1-1; D uncertain. The V gene's germline CDR1 is SQVTM and CDR2 ANQGSEA. The CDR3 is made up of 12 amino acids. In nucleotides, the CDR3 is TGCACCCTTGATCTGGGAAAGACTGAAGCTTTCTTT. Protein sequence: CTLDLGKTEAFF. Full variable domain (rest looked up from reference TRBV29-1 and TRBJ1-1): SAVISQKPSRDICQRGTSLTIQCQVDSQVTMMFWYRQQPGQSLTLIATANQGSEATYESGFVIDKFPISRPNLTFSTLTVSNMSPEDSSIYLCTLDLGKTEAFFGQGTRLTVV.

This clonotype appeared a few times. The genes are TRBV4-1 and TRBJ2-1; 14 bases align to TRBD2. This CDR3 contains 18 residues. Germline loops: CDR1 MGHRA, CDR2 YSYEKL. With 3 bases clipped from V and 7 bases from J, the junction kept 11 bases outside the gene matches. In DNA form, the CDR3 reads TGCGCCAGCAGCCAGGACGGGACTAGCGGGAGTTGGCGGAATGAGCAGTTCTTC. It yields the protein CASSQDGTSGSWRNEQFF.

The chain recombines TRBV3-1 with TRBJ1-2; D remains ambiguous. Per the germline V gene, CDR1 is LGHDT and CDR2 is YNNKEL (reference sequence). The CDR3 has 14 residues. V shed 1 base and J shed 6 bases, with 12 bases lying between them. Written as DNA, the CDR3 is TGTGCCAGCAGCCAAGCCGCGGGTAGGGATGGCTACACCTTC. It encodes CASSQAAGRDGYTF.

This clonotype was seen many times. The rearrangement links TRBV12-3 or TRBV12-4 to TRBJ1-2; D may be TRBD1 (5 bases). The CDR3 is 13 amino acids. Trimming cost V 2 bases and J 4 bases, with 8 bases left between them. The CDR3 nucleotides read TGTGCCAGCAGTTTAAGACAGATCTATGGCTACACCTTC. It codes for CASSLRQIYGYTF.

The rearrangement joins TRBV19 to TRBJ2-1; TRBD2 matches 11 bases. The ends lost 3 bases at V and 7 bases at J; junction bases unmatched: 11. This CDR3 has 17 amino acids. The germline CDR1 and CDR2 sequences are LNHDA and SQIVND (reference sequence). In nucleotides, the CDR3 is TGTGCCAGTAGTATTCGGCTAGCGGGAGGACTGGGGAATGAGCAGTTCTTC. Protein sequence: CASSIRLAGGLGNEQFF.

This clonotype has a handful of counts. The chain links TRBV20-1 to TRBJ2-7, with 9 bases identical to TRBD2. J gave up 3 bases and V 6 bases, and 12 bases lay outside the gene matches. The germline gives CDR1 DFQATT, CDR2 SNEGSKA (reference sequence). CDR3 length equals 15 residues. The CDR3 DNA sequence: TGCAGTGCCGAAATAGCCGGGACTAGCAGCTACGAGCAGTACTTC. Its protein is CSAEIAGTSSYEQYF.

This clonotype was recorded a few times. The genes are TRBV4-2 and TRBJ2-4; 7 bases map to TRBD2. The germline gives CDR1 LGHNA, CDR2 YNFKEQ. The CDR3 spans 20 residues. The junction had 15 bases not matched to a gene; V was cut back by 0 bases and J by 1 base. The CDR3 loop is CASSQDRSGVPGGAKNIQYF. The DNA of the CDR3 is TGTGCCAGCAGCCAAGATCGGAGCGGGGTCCCCGGGGGGGCCAAAAACATTCAGTACTTC.

There are many counts of this clonotype. The J gene is TRBJ1-1, the V gene TRBV5-1, with unresolved D. Germline CDR1 is SGHRS and CDR2 is YFSETQ. Trimming left V 4 bases short and J 5 bases short, with 12 bases between. CDR3 length equals 13 residues. The CDR3 nucleotides read TGCGCCAGCAGCCCCGGGCCTGAAACTGAAGCTTTCTTT. Encoded protein: CASSPGPETEAFF.

A few counts support this clonotype. The gene calls are TRBV12-3 or TRBV12-4 and TRBJ2-1; TRBD1 agrees at 10 bases. Trimming took 0 bases from V and 5 from J; bases not matched to a gene: 13. The CDR3 has 19 amino acids. CDR3 sequence (DNA): TGTGCCAGCAGTTTAGCTGGTGGCTTGGGACAGGGGTTTCACAATGAGCAGTTCTTC. Protein sequence: CASSLAGGLGQGFHNEQFF.

The chain is built from TRBV6-6 and TRBJ1-4; D is unclear. CDR1 is MNHNY and CDR2 is SVGAGI in the germline V gene (reference sequence). The CDR3 is 13 amino acids. V lost 2 bases and J 7 bases, leaving 8 bases between the germline ends. Written as DNA, the CDR3 is TGTGCCAGCAGTTACAGGGCTGGTGAAAAACTGTTTTTT. Protein sequence: CASSYRAGEKLFF.